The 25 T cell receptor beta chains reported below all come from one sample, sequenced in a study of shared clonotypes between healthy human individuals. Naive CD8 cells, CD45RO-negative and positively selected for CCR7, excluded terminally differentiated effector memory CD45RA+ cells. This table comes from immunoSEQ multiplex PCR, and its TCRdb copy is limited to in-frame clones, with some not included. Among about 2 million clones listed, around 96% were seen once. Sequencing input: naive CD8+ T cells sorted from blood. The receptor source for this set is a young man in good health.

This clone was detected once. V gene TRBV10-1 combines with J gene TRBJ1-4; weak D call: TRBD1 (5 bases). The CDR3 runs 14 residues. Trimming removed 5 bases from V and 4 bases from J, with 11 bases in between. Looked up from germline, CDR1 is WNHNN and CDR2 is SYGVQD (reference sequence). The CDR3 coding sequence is TGCGCCAGCAGTCGGGACGGGTTTAATGAAAAACTGTTTTTT. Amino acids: CASSRDGFNEKLFF.

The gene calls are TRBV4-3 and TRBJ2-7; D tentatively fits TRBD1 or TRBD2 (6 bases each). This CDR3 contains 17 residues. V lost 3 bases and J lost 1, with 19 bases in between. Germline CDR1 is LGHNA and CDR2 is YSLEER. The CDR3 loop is CASSQAGTLDPSYEQYF. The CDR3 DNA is TGCGCCAGCAGCCAGGCGGGGACACTAGACCCATCCTACGAGCAGTACTTC.

CDR3 sequence (DNA): TGCGCCAGCAGCATTGGAACCGGGACAACTAGCACAGATACGCAGTATTTT. Protein product: CASSIGTGTTSTDTQYF. V usage is TRBV5-1 and J usage is TRBJ2-3; D is possibly TRBD1 (6 bases). The CDR3 totals 17 residues. Between the trimmed V and J ends, which lost 4 bases and 0 bases, there was a span of 18 bases. The germline V gene encodes CDR1 SGHRS and CDR2 YFSETQ.

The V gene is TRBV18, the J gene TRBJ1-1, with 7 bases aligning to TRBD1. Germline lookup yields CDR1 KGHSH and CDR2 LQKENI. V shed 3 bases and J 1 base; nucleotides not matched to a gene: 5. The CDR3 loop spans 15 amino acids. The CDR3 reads CASSPGPGGNTEAFF. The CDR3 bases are TGTGCCAGCTCACCCGGCCCAGGGGGGAACACTGAAGCTTTCTTT.

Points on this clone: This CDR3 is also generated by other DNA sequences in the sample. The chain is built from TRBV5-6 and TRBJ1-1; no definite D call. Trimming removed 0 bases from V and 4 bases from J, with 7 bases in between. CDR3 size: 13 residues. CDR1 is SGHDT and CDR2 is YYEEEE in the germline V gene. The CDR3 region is CASSLGGSTEAFF. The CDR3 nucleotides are TGTGCCAGCAGCTTGGGAGGGAGCACTGAAGCTTTCTTT.

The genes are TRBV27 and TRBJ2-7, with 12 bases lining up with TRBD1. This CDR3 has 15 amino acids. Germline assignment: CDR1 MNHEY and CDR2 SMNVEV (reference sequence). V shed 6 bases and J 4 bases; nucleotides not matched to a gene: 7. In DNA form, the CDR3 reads TGTGCCAGCAGGAACGGGGGACAGGGGGCGTACGAGCAGTACTTC. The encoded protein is CASRNGGQGAYEQYF.

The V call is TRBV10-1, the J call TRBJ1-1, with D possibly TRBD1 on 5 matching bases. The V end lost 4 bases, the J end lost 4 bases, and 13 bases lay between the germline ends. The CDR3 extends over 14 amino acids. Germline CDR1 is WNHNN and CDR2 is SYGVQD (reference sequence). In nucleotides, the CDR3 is TGCGCCAGCAGTGGGGGGGTGTTGGGCACTGAAGCTTTCTTT. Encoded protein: CASSGGVLGTEAFF.

This CDR3 is CASSPYNYGYTF. The DNA of the CDR3 is TGTGCCAGCAGCCCTTACAACTATGGCTACACCTTC. The J gene is TRBJ1-2, the V gene TRBV7-6; D remains ambiguous. The CDR3 contains 12 residues. The germline V and J ends were trimmed by 5 bases and 2 bases, with 6 bases remaining between them. Germline lookup yields CDR1 SGHVS and CDR2 FNYEAQ.

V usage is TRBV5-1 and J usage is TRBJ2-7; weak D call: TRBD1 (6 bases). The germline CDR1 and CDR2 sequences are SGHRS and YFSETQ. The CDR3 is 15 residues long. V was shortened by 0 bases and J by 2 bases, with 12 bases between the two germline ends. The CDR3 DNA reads TGCGCCAGCAGCTTGGGACAGGACTTAGCCTACGAGCAGTACTTC. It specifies CASSLGQDLAYEQYF.

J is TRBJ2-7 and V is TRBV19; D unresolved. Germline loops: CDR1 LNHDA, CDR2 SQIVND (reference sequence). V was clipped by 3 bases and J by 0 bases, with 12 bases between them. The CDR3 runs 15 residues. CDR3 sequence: CASSIQTSSSYEQYF. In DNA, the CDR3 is TGTGCCAGTAGTATCCAGACAAGCAGCTCCTACGAGCAGTACTTC. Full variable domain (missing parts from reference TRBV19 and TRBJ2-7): DGGITQSPKYLFRKEGQNVTLSCEQNLNHDAMYWYRQDPGQGLRLIYYSQIVNDFQKGDIAEGYSVSREKKESFPLTVTSAQKNPTAFYLCASSIQTSSSYEQYFGPGTRLTVT.

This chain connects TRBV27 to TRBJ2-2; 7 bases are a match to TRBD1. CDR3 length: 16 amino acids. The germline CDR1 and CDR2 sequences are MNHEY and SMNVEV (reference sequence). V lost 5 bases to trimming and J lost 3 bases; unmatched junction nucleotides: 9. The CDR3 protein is CASSHRDRPYTGELFF. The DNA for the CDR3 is TGTGCCAGCAGTCATAGGGACAGACCATACACCGGGGAGCTGTTTTTT.

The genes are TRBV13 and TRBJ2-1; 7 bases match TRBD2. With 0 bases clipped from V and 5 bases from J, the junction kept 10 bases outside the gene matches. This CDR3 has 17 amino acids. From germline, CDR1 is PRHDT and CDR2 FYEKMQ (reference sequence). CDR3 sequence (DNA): TGTGCCAGCAGCTTAGGCCTCGGGGAGGGGACGAACAATGAGCAGTTCTTC. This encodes CASSLGLGEGTNNEQFF.

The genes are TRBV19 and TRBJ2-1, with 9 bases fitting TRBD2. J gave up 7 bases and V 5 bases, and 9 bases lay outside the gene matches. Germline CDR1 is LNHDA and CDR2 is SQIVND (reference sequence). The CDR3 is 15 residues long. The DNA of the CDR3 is TGTGCCAGTAGTCCCTTAGCGGGAGCGCCTAATGAGCAGTTCTTC. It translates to CASSPLAGAPNEQFF.

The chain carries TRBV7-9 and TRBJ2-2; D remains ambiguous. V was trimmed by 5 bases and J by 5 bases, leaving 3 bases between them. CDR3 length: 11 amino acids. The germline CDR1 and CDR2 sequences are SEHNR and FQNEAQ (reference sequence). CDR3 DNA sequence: TGTGCCAGCAGCATGACCGGGGAGCTGTTTTTT. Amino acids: CASSMTGELFF.

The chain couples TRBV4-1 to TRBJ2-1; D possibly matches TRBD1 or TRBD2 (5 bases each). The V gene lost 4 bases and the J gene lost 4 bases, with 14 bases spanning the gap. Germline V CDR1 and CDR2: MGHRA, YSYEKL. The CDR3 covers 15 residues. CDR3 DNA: TGCGCCAGCAGCCCGACCCCGGGACCTTACAATGAGCAGTTCTTC. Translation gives CASSPTPGPYNEQFF.

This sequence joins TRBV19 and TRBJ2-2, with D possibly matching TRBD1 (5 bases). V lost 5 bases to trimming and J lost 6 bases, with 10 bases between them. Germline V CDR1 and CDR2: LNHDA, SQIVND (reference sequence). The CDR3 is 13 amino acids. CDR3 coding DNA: TGTGCCAGTAGTTTACAGGCGGCCGGGGAGCTGTTTTTT. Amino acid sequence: CASSLQAAGELFF.

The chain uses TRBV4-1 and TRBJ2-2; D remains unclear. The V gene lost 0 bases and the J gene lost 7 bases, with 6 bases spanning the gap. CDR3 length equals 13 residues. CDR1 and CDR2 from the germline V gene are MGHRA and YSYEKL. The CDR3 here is CASSQETDGELFF. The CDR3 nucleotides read TGCGCCAGCAGCCAAGAAACTGACGGGGAGCTGTTTTTT.

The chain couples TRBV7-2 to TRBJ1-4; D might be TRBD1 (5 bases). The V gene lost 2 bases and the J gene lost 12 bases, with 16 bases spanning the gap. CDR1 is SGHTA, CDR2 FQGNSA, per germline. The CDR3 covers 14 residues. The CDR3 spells CASSLFGALSELFF. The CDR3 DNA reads TGTGCCAGCAGCTTATTCGGGGCCCTAAGCGAACTGTTTTTT.

CDR3 coding DNA: TGTGCCAGCAGTGAATGGGGCATGGGGCCCTACGAGCAGTACTTC. This translates into CASSEWGMGPYEQYF. This chain links TRBV6-1 with TRBJ2-7; perhaps TRBD1 as D (5 bases). The CDR3 sequence is 15 residues long. CDR1 MNHNS and CDR2 SASEGT come from the germline V gene. V lost 2 bases, J lost 2 bases, and 13 bases lay in between.

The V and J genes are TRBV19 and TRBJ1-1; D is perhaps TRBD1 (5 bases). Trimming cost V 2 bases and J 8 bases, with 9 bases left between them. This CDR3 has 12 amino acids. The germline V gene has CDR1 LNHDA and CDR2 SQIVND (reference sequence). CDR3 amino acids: CASSIWGREAFF. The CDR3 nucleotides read TGTGCCAGTAGTATATGGGGCAGGGAAGCTTTCTTT.

The CDR3 is CASSMLEEPTNEKLFF. CDR3 bases: TGTGCCAGTAGTATGTTGGAAGAGCCAACTAATGAAAAACTGTTTTTT. J is TRBJ1-4 and V is TRBV19; D is undetermined. The CDR3 is 16 residues long. Germline assignment: CDR1 LNHDA and CDR2 SQIVND (reference sequence). V was clipped by 3 bases and J by 0 bases, with 11 bases between them.

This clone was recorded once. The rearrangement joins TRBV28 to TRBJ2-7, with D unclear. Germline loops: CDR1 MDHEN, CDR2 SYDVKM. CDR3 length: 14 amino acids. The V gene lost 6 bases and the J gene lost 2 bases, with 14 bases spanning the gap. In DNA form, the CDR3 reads TGTGCCAGCAGCCACGGGCAGGCGACCTACGAGCAGTACTTC. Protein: CASSHGQATYEQYF.

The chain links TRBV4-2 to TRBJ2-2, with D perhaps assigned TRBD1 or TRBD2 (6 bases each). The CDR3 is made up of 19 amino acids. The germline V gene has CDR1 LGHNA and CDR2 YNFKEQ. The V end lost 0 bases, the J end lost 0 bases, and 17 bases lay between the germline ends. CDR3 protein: CASSQEYAGEDANTGELFF. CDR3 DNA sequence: TGTGCCAGCAGCCAAGAGTATGCAGGGGAGGACGCGAACACCGGGGAGCTGTTTTTT.

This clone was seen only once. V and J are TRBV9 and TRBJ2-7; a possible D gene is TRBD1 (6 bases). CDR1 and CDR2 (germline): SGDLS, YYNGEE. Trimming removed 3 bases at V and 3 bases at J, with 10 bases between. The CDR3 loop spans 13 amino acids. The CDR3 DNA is TGTGCCAGCAGCGCTGGACAGCACTACGAGCAGTACTTC. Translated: CASSAGQHYEQYF. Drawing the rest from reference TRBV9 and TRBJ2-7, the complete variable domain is DSGVTQTPKHLITATGQRVTLRCSPRSGDLSVYWYQQSLDQGLQFLIQYYNGEERAKGNILERFSAQQFPDLHSELNLSSLELGDSALYFCASSAGQHYEQYFGPGTRLTVT.

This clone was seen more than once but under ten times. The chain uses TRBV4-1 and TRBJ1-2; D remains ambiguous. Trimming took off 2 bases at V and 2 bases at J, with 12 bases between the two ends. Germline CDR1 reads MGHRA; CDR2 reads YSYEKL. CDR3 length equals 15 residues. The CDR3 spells CASSQTYSGNYGYTF. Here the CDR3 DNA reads TGCGCCAGCAGCCAAACTTACTCGGGGAACTATGGCTACACCTTC.